The entry below gives a single T cell receptor beta chain sequence along with its context. What it recognizes is unknown. Reprocessing the 5' RACE reads, TCRdb reports a single entry for every CDR3 protein and omits DNA. This table holds 150,000 or so distinct CDR3 sequences. These data originate in a study of monozygotic twins with inflammatory bowel disease. Study-wide results and limits: Fewer shared clonotypes with others were found in IBD patients than in healthy twins, especially with disease activity.

This CDR3 is built from 14 residues. This chain connects TRBV12-3 or TRBV12-4 to TRBJ1-2; TCRdb outputs TRBD1, but without DNA this stays unchecked. The receptor was derived from a human donor with ulcerative colitis or Crohn's disease, or a healthy co-twin of an affected twin (not recorded which). The sample taken for sequencing was blood. This chain's CDR3 is CASRPLQGIYGYTF.